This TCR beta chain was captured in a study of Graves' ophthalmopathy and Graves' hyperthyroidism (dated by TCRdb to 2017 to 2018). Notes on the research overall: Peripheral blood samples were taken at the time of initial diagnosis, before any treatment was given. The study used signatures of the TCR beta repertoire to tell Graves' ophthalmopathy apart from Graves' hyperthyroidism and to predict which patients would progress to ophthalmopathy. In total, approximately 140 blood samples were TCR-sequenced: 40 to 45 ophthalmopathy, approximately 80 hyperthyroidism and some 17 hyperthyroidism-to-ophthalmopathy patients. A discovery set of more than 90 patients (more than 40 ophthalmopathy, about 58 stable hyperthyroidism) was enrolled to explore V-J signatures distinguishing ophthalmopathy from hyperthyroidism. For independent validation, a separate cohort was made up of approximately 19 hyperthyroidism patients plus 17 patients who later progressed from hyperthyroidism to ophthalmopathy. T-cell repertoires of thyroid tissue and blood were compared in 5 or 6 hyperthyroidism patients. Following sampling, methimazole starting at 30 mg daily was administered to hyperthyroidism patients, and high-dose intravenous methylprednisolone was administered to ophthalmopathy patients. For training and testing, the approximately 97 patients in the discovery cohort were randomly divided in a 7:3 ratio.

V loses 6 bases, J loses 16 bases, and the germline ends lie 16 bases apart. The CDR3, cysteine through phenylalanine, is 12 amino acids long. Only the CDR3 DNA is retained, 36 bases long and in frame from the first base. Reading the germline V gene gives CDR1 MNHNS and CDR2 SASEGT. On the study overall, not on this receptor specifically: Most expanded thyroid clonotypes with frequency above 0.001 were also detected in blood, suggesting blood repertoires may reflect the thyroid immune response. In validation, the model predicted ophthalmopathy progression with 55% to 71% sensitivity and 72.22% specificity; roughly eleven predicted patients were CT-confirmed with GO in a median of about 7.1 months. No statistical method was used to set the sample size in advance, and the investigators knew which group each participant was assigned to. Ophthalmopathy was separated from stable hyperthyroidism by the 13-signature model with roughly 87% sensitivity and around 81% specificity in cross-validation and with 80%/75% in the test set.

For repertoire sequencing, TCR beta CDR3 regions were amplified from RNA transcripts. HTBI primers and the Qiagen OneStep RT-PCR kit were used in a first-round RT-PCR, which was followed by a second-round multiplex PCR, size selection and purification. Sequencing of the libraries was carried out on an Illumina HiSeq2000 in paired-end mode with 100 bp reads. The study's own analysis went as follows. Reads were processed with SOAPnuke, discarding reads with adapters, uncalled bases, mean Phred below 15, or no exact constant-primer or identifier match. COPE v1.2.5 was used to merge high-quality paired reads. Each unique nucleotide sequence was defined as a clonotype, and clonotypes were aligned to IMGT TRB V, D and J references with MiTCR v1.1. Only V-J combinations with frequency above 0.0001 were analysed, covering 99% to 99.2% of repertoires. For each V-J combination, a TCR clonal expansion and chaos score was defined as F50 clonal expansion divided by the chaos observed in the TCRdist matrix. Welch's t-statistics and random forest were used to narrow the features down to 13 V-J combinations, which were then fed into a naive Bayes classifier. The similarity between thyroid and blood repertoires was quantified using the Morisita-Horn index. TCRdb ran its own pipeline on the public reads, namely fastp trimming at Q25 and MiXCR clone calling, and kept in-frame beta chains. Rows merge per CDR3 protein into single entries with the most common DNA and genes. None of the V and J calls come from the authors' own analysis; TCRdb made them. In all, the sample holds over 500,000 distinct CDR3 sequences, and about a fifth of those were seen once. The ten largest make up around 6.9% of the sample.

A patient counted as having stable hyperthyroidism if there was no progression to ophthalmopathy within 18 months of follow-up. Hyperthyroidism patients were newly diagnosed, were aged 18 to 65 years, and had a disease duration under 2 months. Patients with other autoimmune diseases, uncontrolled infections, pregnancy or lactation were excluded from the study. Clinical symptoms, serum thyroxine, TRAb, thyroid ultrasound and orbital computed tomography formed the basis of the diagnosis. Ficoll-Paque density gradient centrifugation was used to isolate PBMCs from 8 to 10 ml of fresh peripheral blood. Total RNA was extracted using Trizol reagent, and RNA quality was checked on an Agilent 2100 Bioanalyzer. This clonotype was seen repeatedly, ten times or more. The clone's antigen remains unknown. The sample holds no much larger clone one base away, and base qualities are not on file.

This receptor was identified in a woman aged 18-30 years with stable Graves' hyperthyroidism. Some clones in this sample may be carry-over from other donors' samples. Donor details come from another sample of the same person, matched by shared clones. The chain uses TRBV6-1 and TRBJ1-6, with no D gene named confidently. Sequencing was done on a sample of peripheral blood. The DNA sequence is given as TGTGCCAGCAGGGACCTTTCCGGGAATCTCCACTTT. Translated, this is CASRDLSGNLHF.